These 14 T cell receptor beta chains were all obtained from the same sample, sequenced in a study of cytomegalovirus exposure and HLA in healthy donors. Primers: 60 Vbeta forward and 13 Jbeta reverse. Measured with immunoSEQ multiplex PCR; TCRdb has only the in-frame clones, and not every one. The sample holds 170,000 or so clones; just under 80% are singletons and the top ten take under 15%. Material: PBMCs. The receptor source for this set is a woman between 50 and 59 years old in good health and CMV-seropositive.

The rearrangement uses TRBV2 and TRBJ2-3, with 10 bases matching TRBD2. Trimming at V came to 8 bases and at J to 1 base, leaving 9 bases not matched to a gene. Germline values: CDR1 SNHLY, CDR2 FYNNEI. The CDR3 contains 16 residues. The CDR3 region is CASGSGGAPRTDTQYF. The CDR3 DNA sequence: TGTGCCAGCGGAAGCGGGGGGGCCCCCCGCACAGATACGCAGTATTTT.

This chain links TRBV4-1 with TRBJ2-1, with 10 bases fitting TRBD2. Germline CDR1 is MGHRA and CDR2 is YSYEKL. This CDR3 is built from 15 residues. Germline trimming cut 2 bases from V and 8 bases from J; bases unmatched to any gene: 6. The CDR3 coding sequence is TGCGCCAGCAGCCAATTGCCTAGCGGGGGATATGAGCAGTTCTTC. Translation: CASSQLPSGGYEQFF.

The rearrangement links TRBV19 to TRBJ2-5, with D possibly matching TRBD1 (6 bases). This CDR3 is 15 amino acids long. Trimming pared 3 bases from V and 3 bases from J, leaving 14 bases between. The germline CDR1 and CDR2 sequences are LNHDA and SQIVND (reference sequence). In DNA form, the CDR3 reads TGTGCCAGTAGTATCTTGGGAAAGGGGGAAGAGACCCAGTACTTC. It yields the protein CASSILGKGEETQYF.

The rearrangement uses TRBV5-1 and TRBJ1-1, with 7 nucleotides matching TRBD1. CDR1 is SGHRS and CDR2 is YFSETQ in the germline V gene. The CDR3 sequence is 14 residues long. The V and J ends lost 3 bases and 3 bases, in that order; junction bases with no gene match: 5. The CDR3 sequence is CASSYGTADTEAFF. DNA of the CDR3: TGCGCCAGCAGCTACGGGACAGCGGACACTGAAGCTTTCTTT.

The J gene is TRBJ1-2, the V gene TRBV7-9; unclear D gene. The germline V gene has CDR1 SEHNR and CDR2 FQNEAQ (reference sequence). This CDR3 comprises 12 residues. The germline V and J ends were trimmed by 9 bases and 3 bases, with 11 bases remaining between them. The CDR3 sequence is CASRTGYYGYTF. The CDR3 nucleotides are TGTGCCAGTAGGACGGGGTACTATGGCTACACCTTC.

The V call is TRBV7-6, the J call TRBJ1-1, with 8 nucleotides matching TRBD1. The V and J ends lost 4 bases and 5 bases, in that order; junction bases with no gene match: 12. The germline CDR1 and CDR2 sequences are SGHVS and FNYEAQ. The length of the CDR3 is 16 residues. The CDR3 spells CASSSRTGTGGTEAFF. Written as DNA, the CDR3 is TGTGCCAGCAGCTCCAGAACCGGGACAGGCGGTACTGAAGCTTTCTTT.

In its sample, this clone was seen a few times. The rearrangement joins TRBV7-3 to TRBJ2-3; 7 nucleotides agree with TRBD1. V was clipped by 3 bases and J by 4 bases; unmatched bases: 7. There are 15 residues in the CDR3. Germline V lookup: CDR1 SGHTA, CDR2 FQGTGA. The CDR3 is CASSLIQGTPDTQYF. The CDR3 DNA sequence: TGTGCCAGCAGCTTGATACAGGGGACACCAGATACGCAGTATTTT.

This clone came up a few times. The chain has TRBV9 and TRBJ2-3; possible D gene TRBD2, 6 bases. Between the trimmed V and J ends, which lost 0 bases and 5 bases, there was a span of 10 bases. CDR1 SGDLS and CDR2 YYNGEE come from the germline V gene. There are 14 residues in the CDR3. The CDR3 here is CASSVVGSGDTQYF. The CDR3 DNA is TGTGCCAGCAGCGTAGTGGGTAGCGGAGATACGCAGTATTTT.

Only a few counts were recorded for this clone. The genes are TRBV29-1 and TRBJ2-7, with TRBD1 identical over 8 bases. Germline values: CDR1 SQVTM, CDR2 ANQGSEA. After removal of 4 bases from V and 5 bases from J, the junction contained 10 bases not matched to a gene. The CDR3 runs to 14 residues. For the CDR3, the DNA is TGCAGCGTTGGAAGCACCAGGGGGCCCAACGAGCAGTACTTC. Its translation: CSVGSTRGPNEQYF.

The chain couples TRBV7-8 to TRBJ1-4; D is unclear. This CDR3 region has 13 residues. Germline V gene data show CDR1 as SGHVS and CDR2 as FQNEAQ. V was trimmed by 4 bases and J by 4 bases, leaving 7 bases between them. CDR3 residues: CASSSRGNEKLFF. CDR3 DNA: TGTGCCAGCAGCTCCCGCGGTAATGAAAAACTGTTTTTT.

The V gene is TRBV27, the J gene TRBJ1-2, with unresolved D. Germline loops: CDR1 MNHEY, CDR2 SMNVEV (reference sequence). The length of the CDR3 is 15 residues. Trimming shortened V by 5 bases and J by 4 bases, and 17 bases separated the two germline ends. The CDR3 DNA sequence: TGTGCCAGCAGTGGCCTGGGCAGCCCAGCCTATGGCTACACCTTC. It is translated as CASSGLGSPAYGYTF.

The chain links TRBV4-1 to TRBJ2-3; TRBD2 aligns across 10 bases. V lost 0 bases and J lost 7; bases outside the gene matches: 7. CDR1 is MGHRA, CDR2 YSYEKL, per germline. The CDR3 contains 16 residues. CDR3 protein: CASSQDQSGGANTQYF. In DNA form, the CDR3 reads TGCGCCAGCAGCCAAGATCAGAGCGGGGGGGCGAATACGCAGTATTTT.

This chain connects TRBV11-2 to TRBJ2-1; TRBD2 is a possible D gene (7 bases). Germline V gene data show CDR1 as SGHAT and CDR2 as FQNNGV. With 10 bases removed from V and 1 base from J, the gap between germline ends came to 20 bases. This CDR3 spans 16 amino acids. In nucleotides, the CDR3 is TGTGCCATAGATAGGACGGGGGGCAAATCCTACAATGAGCAGTTCTTC. Amino acid sequence: CAIDRTGGKSYNEQFF.

The rearrangement joins TRBV7-9 to TRBJ1-2, with 10 bases fitting TRBD1. The length of the CDR3 is 15 residues. Germline values: CDR1 SEHNR, CDR2 FQNEAQ (reference sequence). Trimming cost V 1 base and J 7 bases; bases outside gene matches: 6. CDR3 sequence: CASSLEPRQGAGYTF. CDR3 bases: TGTGCCAGCAGCTTAGAGCCCCGACAGGGGGCTGGCTACACCTTC.